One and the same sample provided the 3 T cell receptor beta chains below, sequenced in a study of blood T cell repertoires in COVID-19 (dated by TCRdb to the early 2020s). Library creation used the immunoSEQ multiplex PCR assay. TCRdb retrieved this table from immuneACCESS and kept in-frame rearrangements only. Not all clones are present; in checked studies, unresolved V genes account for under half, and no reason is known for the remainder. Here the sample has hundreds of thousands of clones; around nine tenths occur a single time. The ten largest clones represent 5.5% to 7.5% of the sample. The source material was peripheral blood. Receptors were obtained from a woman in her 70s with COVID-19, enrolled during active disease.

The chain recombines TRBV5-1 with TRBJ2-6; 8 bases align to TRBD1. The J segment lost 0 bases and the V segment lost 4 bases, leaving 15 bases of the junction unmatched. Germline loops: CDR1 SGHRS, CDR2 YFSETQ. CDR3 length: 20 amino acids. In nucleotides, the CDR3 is TGCGCCAGCAGCCTGAAACATCCGGGACAGGCCTTCTCTGGGGCCAACGTCCTGACTTTC. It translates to CASSLKHPGQAFSGANVLTF. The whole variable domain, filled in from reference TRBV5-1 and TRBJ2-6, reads KAGVTQTPRYLIKTRGQQVTLSCSPISGHRSVSWYQQTPGQGLQFLFEYFSETQRNKGNFPGRFSGRQFSNSRSEMNVSTLELGDSALYLCASSLKHPGQAFSGANVLTFGAGSRLTVL.

The CDR3 sequence is CASSQMRGGHGELFF. The CDR3 DNA reads as TGTGCCAGCAGCCAAATGCGAGGGGGCCACGGGGAGCTGTTTTTT. J is TRBJ2-2 and V is TRBV3-1 (or the pseudogene TRBV3-2); TRBD1 agrees at 7 bases. V dropped 2 bases and J dropped 7; count of bases not matched to a gene: 7. There are 15 residues in the CDR3. CDR1 is LGHDT, CDR2 YNNKEL, per germline (reference sequence).

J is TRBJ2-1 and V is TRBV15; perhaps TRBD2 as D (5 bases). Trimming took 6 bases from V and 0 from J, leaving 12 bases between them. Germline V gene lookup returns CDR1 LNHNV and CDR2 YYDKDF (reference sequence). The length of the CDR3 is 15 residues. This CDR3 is CATRVPGSSYNEQFF. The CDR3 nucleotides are TGTGCCACCAGAGTACCGGGAAGCTCCTACAATGAGCAGTTCTTC.